The T cell receptor (beta chain) under discussion was sequenced for a study of T cells in Graves' hyperthyroidism and ophthalmopathy. Amplification targeted TCR beta CDR3 regions from RNA transcripts. The HTBI primer set was used in a first-round RT-PCR of the TCR CDR3. TCRdb fed the multiplex PCR reads into MiXCR, producing one record per CDR3 protein. This table holds over 250,000 distinct CDR3 sequences, 25% found once. Trimming took 2 bases from V and 5 from J, leaving 13 bases between them. The CDR3 has 14 residues. CDR1 and CDR2 (germline): MNHEY, SMNVEV (reference sequence). The chain has TRBV27 and TRBJ2-7; no clear D gene. Material for sequencing was blood. This clonotype was obtained from a middle-aged man with Graves' hyperthyroidism that later progressed to Graves' ophthalmopathy. The CDR3 is CASSLTGSQHEQYF. The CDR3 DNA is TGTGCCAGCAGTTTAACCGGGTCTCAACACGAGCAGTACTTC.